Shown below are 22 T cell receptor beta chains from a single sample sequenced in a study of regulatory T cells in long-lasting Graves disease. As to time point: newly diagnosed GD, antithyroid drugs for less than 3 months. RNA isolated from PBMCs was used to make the TCR library. The TCR beta library used iRepertoire HTBI primers with Arm-PCR amplification of CDR3. MiXCR, applied by TCRdb to the multiplex PCR reads, yields one record per CDR3 protein. Of 250,000 to 300,000 distinct CDR3 sequences in the sample, 18% were seen once. These data are also associated with another study on T cells in Graves' hyperthyroidism and ophthalmopathy.

Sequenced material: peripheral blood mononuclear cells (PBMCs), taken at new diagnosis, from a patient treated with antithyroid drugs. These receptors were taken from a young woman with Graves disease.

This clonotype showed up many times. The rearrangement uses TRBV18 and TRBJ2-2; D uncertain. V shed 4 bases and J shed 3 bases, with 12 bases lying between them. Germline CDR1 KGHSH, CDR2 LQKENI. This CDR3 is built from 15 residues. This CDR3 reads CASSRNRRDTGELFF. The CDR3 coding sequence is TGTGCCAGCTCACGCAACAGACGGGACACCGGGGAGCTGTTTTTT.

This clonotype occurred many times. This sequence joins TRBV11-1 and TRBJ1-2; TRBD1 matches at 9 bases. The CDR3 has 15 amino acids. J lost 7 bases, V lost 2 bases, and 8 bases had no gene match. From germline, CDR1 is SGHAT and CDR2 FQDESV (reference sequence). CDR3 region: CASSLRGQGRGGYTF. CDR3 nucleotides: TGTGCCAGCAGCTTACGTGGACAGGGGAGAGGTGGCTACACCTTC.

This clonotype was observed many times. The J gene is TRBJ1-4, the V gene TRBV5-5, with 9 bases matching TRBD1. This CDR3 spans 17 amino acids. V shed 5 bases and J 2 bases; nucleotides not matched to a gene: 10. The germline V gene encodes CDR1 SGHKS and CDR2 YYEKEE (reference sequence). CDR3 nucleotides: TGTGCCAGCAGTTTCGACAGGGGGTTTACTACTAATGAAAAACTGTTTTTT. It codes for CASSFDRGFTTNEKLFF.

This clonotype was found a few times. The CDR3 DNA sequence: TGTGCCAGCAGCTTGGTTAGCTCTAGCTCCTATAATTCACCCCTCCACTTT. Translation: CASSLVSSSSYNSPLHF. This sequence joins TRBV5-5 and TRBJ1-6; D unclear. The germline V gene has CDR1 SGHKS and CDR2 YYEKEE (reference sequence). The length of the CDR3 is 17 residues. Trimming shortened V by 0 bases and J by 0 bases, and 10 bases separated the two germline ends.

Note on this clonotype: The junction differs from germline at one of its ends, possibly a read error. The chain is built from TRBV7-6 and TRBJ1-1; D perhaps matches TRBD1 (5 bases). The CDR3 has 15 residues. Germline loops: CDR1 SGHVS, CDR2 FNYEAQ. The CDR3 DNA reads as TGTGCCAGCAGTTTAGGGGACGCGAAGAACACTGAAGCTTTCTTT. This translates into CASSLGDAKNTEAFF.

There are many counts of this clonotype. The chain joins TRBV18 to TRBJ2-3; maybe TRBD1 (6 bases). The germline V gene encodes CDR1 KGHSH and CDR2 LQKENI. V shed 3 bases and J shed 2 bases, with 18 bases lying between them. The length of the CDR3 is 17 residues. The CDR3 loop is CASSPSPQGLLTDTQYF. CDR3 nucleotide sequence: TGTGCCAGCTCACCCTCTCCGCAGGGGCTTCTCACAGATACGCAGTATTTT.

This clonotype was counted many times. CDR3: CSARVTDYGYTF. The CDR3 DNA reads TGCAGTGCTAGGGTAACAGACTATGGCTACACCTTC. V usage is TRBV20-1 and J usage is TRBJ1-2; D gene ambiguous. The CDR3 runs 12 residues. The V end was cut by 3 bases, the J end by 3 bases, with 8 bases between. In germline, CDR1 is DFQATT, CDR2 SNEGSKA (reference sequence).

This clonotype was counted many times. The chain is built from TRBV7-2 and TRBJ1-2; D is uncertain. CDR3 length equals 13 residues. V was pared by 6 bases and J by 6 bases, with 14 bases between. Germline values: CDR1 SGHTA, CDR2 FQGNSA. CDR3 DNA sequence: TGTGCCAGCAGTCCACCGGGAGGGAATGGCTACACCTTC. This translates into CASSPPGGNGYTF.

Regarding this clonotype: This clone may be a read error of a much larger clone one base away. V is TRBV2 and J is TRBJ2-7; unclear D gene. Germline V gene data show CDR1 as SNHLY and CDR2 as FYNNEI. The CDR3 has 14 amino acids. The CDR3 DNA reads as TGTACCAGCACTGAAAACGGATACACCTACGAGCAGTACTTC. This gives the protein CTSTENGYTYEQYF.

The chain couples TRBV3-1 to TRBJ2-1, with a tentative D call TRBD1 (6 bases). Between the trimmed V and J ends, which lost 4 bases and 7 bases, there was a span of 20 bases. This CDR3 has 16 residues. Germline V gives CDR1 LGHDT, CDR2 YNNKEL (reference sequence). The CDR3 loop is CASSPHHRVGANEQFF. The CDR3 DNA sequence: TGTGCCAGCAGCCCGCACCACAGGGTGGGGGCAAATGAGCAGTTCTTC.

This clonotype appeared many times. DNA for the CDR3: TGCAGTGCTAGAGATCCTGCGGGACAGGGTGGGAACACTGAAGCTTTCTTT. Its translation: CSARDPAGQGGNTEAFF. The chain combines TRBV20-1 with TRBJ1-1; 9 nucleotides line up with TRBD1. The CDR3 spans 17 residues. Germline V gene sequence: CDR1 DFQATT, CDR2 SNEGSKA (reference sequence). The junction had 9 bases not matched to a gene; V was cut back by 0 bases and J by 1 base.

This clonotype has more than one count but fewer than ten. This rearrangement joins TRBV19 to TRBJ1-4; TRBD1 aligns across 9 bases. The CDR3 has 14 residues. The germline V gene encodes CDR1 LNHDA and CDR2 SQIVND (reference sequence). V dropped 5 bases and J dropped 5; count of bases not matched to a gene: 3. Here the CDR3 DNA reads TGTGCCAGTAGTGACGGGACAGGGAATGAAAAACTGTTTTTT. Translation gives CASSDGTGNEKLFF.

The rearrangement links TRBV10-2 to TRBJ1-6, with TRBD1 matching over 12 bases. Germline values: CDR1 WSHSY, CDR2 SAAADI. The trim removed 0 bases at V and 9 bases at J, leaving 6 bases unmatched. CDR3 length: 17 residues. CDR3 sequence reads: CASSESGTGGSGSPLHF. CDR3 bases: TGCGCCAGCAGTGAGTCCGGGACAGGGGGCTCGGGTTCACCCCTCCACTTT.

This clonotype was seen at least ten times. The genes are TRBV11-3 and TRBJ2-7; 9 nucleotides line up with TRBD1. Germline CDR1 and CDR2: SGHNT and YENEEA. This CDR3 has 14 residues. With V trimmed by 4 bases and J by 5 bases, 6 bases remained unmatched. The CDR3 sequence is CASSSGTGYNEQYF. The CDR3 coding sequence is TGTGCCAGCAGCTCCGGGACAGGGTATAACGAGCAGTACTTC. The full variable domain, in which reference TRBV11-3 and TRBJ2-7 provide the parts outside the CDR3, is EAGVVQSPRYKIIEKKQPVAFWCNPISGHNTLYWYLQNLGQGPELLIRYENEEAVDDSQLPKDRFSAERLKGVDSTLKIQPAELGDSAVYLCASSSGTGYNEQYFGPGTRLTVT.

This clonotype was counted ten times or more. The junction does not match germline at one end; this may be a read error. This chain connects TRBV4-1 to TRBJ1-5; TRBD1 matches at 7 bases. CDR1 and CDR2 (germline): MGHRA, YSYEKL. This CDR3 has 17 amino acids. In DNA form, the CDR3 reads TGTGCCAGCAGCCAACATACTACAGGGGATAGCAATCAGCCCCAGCATTTT. Translation gives CASSQHTTGDSNQPQHF.

This clonotype was counted at least ten times. The chain joins TRBV5-1 to TRBJ1-4; TRBD1 might be the D (5 bases). The V end was cut by 0 bases, the J end by 8 bases, with 17 bases between. Germline V CDR1 and CDR2: SGHRS, YFSETQ. The CDR3 covers 16 residues. This CDR3 is CASSLGSTAPEEKLFF. The CDR3 bases are TGCGCCAGCAGCTTGGGCTCGACAGCCCCGGAGGAAAAACTGTTTTTT.

In this sample, this clonotype turned up once. One base separates it from a far larger clone, so it is likely a read error. The chain links TRBV7-8 to TRBJ2-7; D is perhaps TRBD1 or TRBD2 (5 bases each). There are 14 residues in the CDR3. V was clipped by 4 bases and J by 6 bases, with 16 bases between them. The germline gives CDR1 SGHVS, CDR2 FQNEAQ. CDR3 nucleotide sequence: TGTGCCAGCAGCTCGCCGGGACCACTATGCGAGCAGTACTTC. This gives the protein CASSSPGPLCEQYF.

This clonotype occurred many times. V gene TRBV6-5 combines with J gene TRBJ1-1; D gene ambiguous. V lost 2 bases and J lost 3, with 13 bases in between. The CDR3 contains 15 residues. Germline-derived CDR1 and CDR2 are MNHEY and SVGAGI. The CDR3 DNA reads TGTGCCAGCAGTTACGGGCGGGATGGGGACACTGAAGCTTTCTTT. Protein: CASSYGRDGDTEAFF.

Comment on this clonotype: A much larger clone is a single base away; this may be a read error. A read error is likely, as this CDR3 ends without the conserved phenylalanine or tryptophan. The genes are TRBV3-1 and TRBJ1-1; the D is unclear. The CDR3 is 12 amino acids. The V gene's germline CDR1 is LGHDT and CDR2 YNNKEL (reference sequence). V was shortened by 2 bases and J by 3 bases, with 4 bases between the two germline ends. For the CDR3, the DNA is TGTGCCAGCAGCCAACAGGACACTGAAGCTTTCTCT. This translates into CASSQQDTEAFS.

This clonotype was detected ten times or more. This chain uses TRBV6-1 with TRBJ2-5, with D maybe TRBD1 (6 bases). The V gene's germline CDR1 is MNHNS and CDR2 SASEGT. The CDR3 spans 12 residues. V was pared by 8 bases and J by 1 base, with 8 bases between. The CDR3 nucleotides are TGTGCCAGCCGGACAGTCCAAGAGACCCAGTACTTC. This codes for CASRTVQETQYF.

This clonotype was found a few times. The V gene is TRBV19, the J gene TRBJ2-4; D ambiguous. This CDR3 is 12 amino acids long. The germline CDR1 and CDR2 sequences are LNHDA and SQIVND (reference sequence). The V end lost 2 bases, the J end lost 6 bases, and 5 bases lay between the germline ends. Written as DNA, the CDR3 is TGTGCCAGTAGTATAAGCAGAAACATTCAGTACTTC. The encoded protein is CASSISRNIQYF.

This clonotype came up a few times. CDR3 sequence: CASSQTGGPEAFF. In DNA form, the CDR3 reads TGTGCCAGCAGCCAAACAGGGGGCCCTGAAGCTTTCTTT. The chain joins TRBV4-2 to TRBJ1-1; TRBD1 agrees at 9 bases. This CDR3 is 13 amino acids long. Looked up from germline, CDR1 is LGHNA and CDR2 is YNFKEQ. With 2 bases clipped from V and 6 bases from J, the junction kept 1 base outside the gene matches.